Described below is a single T cell receptor (beta chain) sequence and its context. Its antigen remains unidentified. Base qualities are not at hand, and no much larger clone is one base apart. The germline V end is reduced by 4 bases and the J end by 1 base; junction bases left unmatched: 16. The CDR3 sequence holds 18 residues, the cysteine and phenylalanine included. Only the CDR3 DNA stays, 54 bases, in frame from base 1. As encoded in the germline V gene, CDR1 is MNHEY while CDR2 is SVGEGT. This entry belongs to a study of blood T cell repertoires in COVID-19 (dated by TCRdb to 2018 to 2021). In the study overall: Collaborator samples came from the United States, Italy and Spain and covered acute and convalescent phases of COVID-19. Samples were obtained from the ongoing ImmuneRACE study (first 160 participants) and from 950 to 1,500 subjects provided by 6 global collaborators. Subjects who had been exposed to COVID-19, were actively infected with it, or had recovered from it provided the deeply sampled blood TCRbeta repertoires that made up the dataset. Nearly every sample came with metadata listing a de-identified subject ID, COVID-19 status, age in years and sex. The material from the prospective study consisted of cDNA or gDNA derived from T cells, B-cell-depleted T cells, or PBMCs. The repertoires were made available in a free public database intended to serve as a resource for research on the immune response to SARS-CoV-2. Where HLA class I and class II types were available, the types were taken from metadata supplied by the sample provider, not from assay-based typing. Paper-wide results and their limitations: Clinical and demographic metadata were provided uncurated, with the amount varying by source and participant.

The immunoSEQ Assay, a bias-controlled multiplex PCR, was used to amplify TCRbeta CDR3 regions from genomic DNA. As for the authors' bioinformatics: Within the assay, amplification of reference gene primers was used to estimate how many nucleated cells each sample contained. To quantify the absolute abundance of each unique TCRbeta CDR3 rearrangement, sequence reads were collapsed and filtered. Productive Simpson clonality was computed per sample as the square root of Simpson's diversity index over productive rearrangements. Not all clones reach the TCRdb copy of this immuneACCESS table, which keeps in-frame sequences only. Checked studies attribute under half of the gap to unresolved V genes and leave the rest unexplained. V, J and clone size reflect that table, while D and trimming were determined from the DNA. The sample table shows 150,000 to 200,000 clones, and around four fifths are seen once. 6.5% to 8.5% of the sample belongs to the ten largest clones.

One collaborating source in Seattle enrolled patients during active infection and followed them longitudinally through the course of disease. Collaborating institutions collected whole blood in K2EDTA tubes following their own protocols. For TCRbeta analysis, collaborator samples were shipped as frozen whole blood, as isolated PBMCs, or as DNA extracted from either sample type. Sequencing was performed on peripheral blood. The sequence joins TRBV6-2 or TRBV6-3 to TRBJ2-7, with 7 middle bases fitting TRBD1. The TCR comes from an older woman with COVID-19, enrolled during active disease. The nucleotide sequence reads TGTGCCAGCAGTTTCCCCGTAACACAAGGGGGCACGTCCTACGAGCAGTACTTC. It translates to CASSFPVTQGGTSYEQYF.